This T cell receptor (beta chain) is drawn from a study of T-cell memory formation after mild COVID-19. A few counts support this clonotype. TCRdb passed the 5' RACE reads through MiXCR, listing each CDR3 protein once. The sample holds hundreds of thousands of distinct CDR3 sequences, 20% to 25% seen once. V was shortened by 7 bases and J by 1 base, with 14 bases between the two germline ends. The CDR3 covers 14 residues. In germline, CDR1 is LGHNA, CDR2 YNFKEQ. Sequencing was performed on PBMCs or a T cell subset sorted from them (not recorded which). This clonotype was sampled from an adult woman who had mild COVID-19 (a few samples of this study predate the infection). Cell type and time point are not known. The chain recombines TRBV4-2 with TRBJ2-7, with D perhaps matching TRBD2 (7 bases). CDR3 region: CASTRGGQSYEQYF. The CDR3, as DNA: TGTGCCAGCACGAGGGGGGGGCAATCCTACGAGCAGTACTTC.